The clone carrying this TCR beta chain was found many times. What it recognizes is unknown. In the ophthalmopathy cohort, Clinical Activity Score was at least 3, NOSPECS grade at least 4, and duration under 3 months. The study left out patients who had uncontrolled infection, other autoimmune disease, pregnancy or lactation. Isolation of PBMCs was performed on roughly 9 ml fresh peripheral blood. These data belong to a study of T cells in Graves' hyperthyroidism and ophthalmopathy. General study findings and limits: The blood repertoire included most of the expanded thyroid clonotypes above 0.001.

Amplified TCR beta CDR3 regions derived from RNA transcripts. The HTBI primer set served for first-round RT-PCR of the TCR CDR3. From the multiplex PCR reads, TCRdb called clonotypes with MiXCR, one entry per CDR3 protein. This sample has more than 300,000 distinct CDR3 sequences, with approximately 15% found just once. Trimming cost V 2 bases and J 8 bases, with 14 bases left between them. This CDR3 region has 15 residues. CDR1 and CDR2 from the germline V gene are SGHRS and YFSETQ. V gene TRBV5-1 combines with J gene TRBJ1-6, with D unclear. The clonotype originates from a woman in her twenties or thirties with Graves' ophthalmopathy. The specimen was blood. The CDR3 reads CASSFNSRGDSPLHF. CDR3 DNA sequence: TGCGCCAGCAGCTTCAATTCTCGGGGTGATTCACCCCTCCACTTT. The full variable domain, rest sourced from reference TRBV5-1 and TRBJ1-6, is KAGVTQTPRYLIKTRGQQVTLSCSPISGHRSVSWYQQTPGQGLQFLFEYFSETQRNKGNFPGRFSGRQFSNSRSEMNVSTLELGDSALYLCASSFNSRGDSPLHFGNGTRLTVT.